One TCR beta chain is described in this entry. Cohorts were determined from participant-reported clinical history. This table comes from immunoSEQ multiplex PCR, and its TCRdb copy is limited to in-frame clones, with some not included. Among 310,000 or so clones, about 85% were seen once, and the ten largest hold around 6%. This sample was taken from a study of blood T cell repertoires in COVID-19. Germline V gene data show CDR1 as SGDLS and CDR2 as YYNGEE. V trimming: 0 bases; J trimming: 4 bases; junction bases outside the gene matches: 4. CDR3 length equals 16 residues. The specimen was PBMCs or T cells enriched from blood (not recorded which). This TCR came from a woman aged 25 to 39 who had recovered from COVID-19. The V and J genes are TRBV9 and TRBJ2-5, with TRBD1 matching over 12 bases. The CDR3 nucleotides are TGTGCCAGCAGCGTAGGGGACAGGGGGCCCGGAGAGACCCAGTACTTC. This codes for CASSVGDRGPGETQYF.